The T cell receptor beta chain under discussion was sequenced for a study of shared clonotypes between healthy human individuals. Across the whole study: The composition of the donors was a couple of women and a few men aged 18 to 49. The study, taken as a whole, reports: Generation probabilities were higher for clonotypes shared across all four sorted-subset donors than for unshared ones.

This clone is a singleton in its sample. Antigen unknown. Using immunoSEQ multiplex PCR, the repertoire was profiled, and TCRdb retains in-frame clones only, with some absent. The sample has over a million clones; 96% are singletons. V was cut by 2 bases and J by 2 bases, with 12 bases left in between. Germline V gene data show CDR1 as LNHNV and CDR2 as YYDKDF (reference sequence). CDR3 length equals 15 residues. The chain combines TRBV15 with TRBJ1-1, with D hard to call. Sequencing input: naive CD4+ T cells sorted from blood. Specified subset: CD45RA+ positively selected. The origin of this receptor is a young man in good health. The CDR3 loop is CATSRPSDENTEAFF. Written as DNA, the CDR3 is TGTGCCACCAGCAGACCCTCTGATGAAAACACTGAAGCTTTCTTT.